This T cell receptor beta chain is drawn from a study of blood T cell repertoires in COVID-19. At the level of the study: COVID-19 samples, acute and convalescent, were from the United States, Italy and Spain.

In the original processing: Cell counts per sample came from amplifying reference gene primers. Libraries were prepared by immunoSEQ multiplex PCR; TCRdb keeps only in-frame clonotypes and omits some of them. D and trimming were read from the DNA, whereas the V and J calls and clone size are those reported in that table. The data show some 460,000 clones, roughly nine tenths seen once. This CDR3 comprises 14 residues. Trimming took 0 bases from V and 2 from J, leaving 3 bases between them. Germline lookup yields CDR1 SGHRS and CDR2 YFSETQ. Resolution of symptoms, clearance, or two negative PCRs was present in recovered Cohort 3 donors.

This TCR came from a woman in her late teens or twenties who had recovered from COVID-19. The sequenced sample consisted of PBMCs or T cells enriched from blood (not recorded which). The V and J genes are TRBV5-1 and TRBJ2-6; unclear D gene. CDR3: CASSLAAGANVLTF. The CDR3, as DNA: TGCGCCAGCAGCTTGGCCGCTGGGGCCAACGTCCTGACTTTC.